The 19 T cell receptor beta chains given below trace back to one sample, sequenced in a study of blood T cell repertoires in COVID-19. Profiled with immunoSEQ multiplex PCR; TCRdb holds only in-frame clones, not every one. This sample has 97,000 or so clones, with 90% found just once. The sequencing sample was made of peripheral blood. Receptor source: a man aged 45-60 years with acute or convalescent COVID-19.

V is TRBV11-2 and J is TRBJ2-3; possibly TRBD1 for D (6 bases). This CDR3 has 14 residues. V was shortened by 7 bases and J by 4 bases, with 15 bases between the two germline ends. Germline V gene lookup returns CDR1 SGHAT and CDR2 FQNNGV. The CDR3 DNA sequence: TGTGCCAGCACCCCTTTGACAGGCCCAGATACGCAGTATTTT. It translates to CASTPLTGPDTQYF.

The gene calls are TRBV19 and TRBJ2-3; 10 nucleotides line up with TRBD1. V was clipped by 7 bases and J by 5 bases; unmatched bases: 9. The CDR3 is 15 residues long. Germline values: CDR1 LNHDA, CDR2 SQIVND (reference sequence). The CDR3 DNA follows: TGTGCCAGTAAGACAGGGGGCGCGTCCAGAGATACGCAGTATTTT. It translates to CASKTGGASRDTQYF. Full variable domain (outside the CDR3, taken from reference TRBV19 and TRBJ2-3): DGGITQSPKYLFRKEGQNVTLSCEQNLNHDAMYWYRQDPGQGLRLIYYSQIVNDFQKGDIAEGYSVSREKKESFPLTVTSAQKNPTAFYLCASKTGGASRDTQYFGPGTRLTVL.

This clone was seen only once. This chain joins TRBV6-5 and TRBJ1-1; possible D gene TRBD1, 5 bases. Germline CDR1 MNHEY, CDR2 SVGAGI. CDR3 size: 16 residues. Trimming shortened V by 3 bases and J by 3 bases, and 17 bases separated the two germline ends. This chain's CDR3 is CASSYPRGGGYTEAFF. For the CDR3, the DNA is TGTGCCAGCAGTTATCCCCGGGGCGGGGGGTACACTGAAGCTTTCTTT.

This rearrangement joins TRBV7-9 to TRBJ1-1; no definite D call. The CDR3 consists of 16 residues. The V gene's germline CDR1 is SEHNR and CDR2 FQNEAQ (reference sequence). V shed 5 bases and J shed 1 base, with 17 bases lying between them. The CDR3, as DNA: TGTGCCAGCAGCCCCACAACCTGGCGGGAGAACACTGAAGCTTTCTTT. Amino acids: CASSPTTWRENTEAFF.

The chain uses TRBV6-5 and TRBJ1-1, with D perhaps matching TRBD1 (5 bases). Deletions cut 7 bases from V and 4 bases from J, with 19 bases between. Germline lookup yields CDR1 MNHEY and CDR2 SVGAGI. The CDR3 spans 15 residues. The CDR3 coding sequence is TGTGCCAGCACTTCCCCTGGGGCAGCAATCACTGAAGCTTTCTTT. Encoded protein: CASTSPGAAITEAFF.

The rearrangement uses TRBV30 and TRBJ1-4, with a weak D call TRBD1 (6 bases). The V end was cut by 0 bases, the J end by 3 bases, with 8 bases between. Germline values: CDR1 GTSNPN, CDR2 SVGIG (reference sequence). The CDR3 extends over 14 amino acids. The CDR3 DNA is TGTGCCTGGAGTGTAGCAGGGGCTAATGAAAAACTGTTTTTT. Protein sequence: CAWSVAGANEKLFF.

J is TRBJ2-1 and V is TRBV21-1; TRBD2, the table's D call, lacks a check against the DNA. TRBV21-1 is marked as a pseudogene. The CDR3 has 13 amino acids. CDR3 DNA sequence: TGTGCCAGCAGCAAAAGGAGGGCAGCCAGAAGGTTCTTC. It is translated as CASSKRRAARRFF.

This clone showed up just once. The chain carries TRBV11-3 and TRBJ2-4; no clear D. V dropped 5 bases and J dropped 1 base, with 18 bases sitting between them. There are 17 residues in the CDR3. Germline CDR1 is SGHNT and CDR2 is YENEEA. In DNA form, the CDR3 reads TGTGCCAGCAGCCCTAAGGATTCGGGTTGGGCCAAAAACATTCAGTACTTC. This codes for CASSPKDSGWAKNIQYF. The whole variable domain, remainder taken from reference TRBV11-3 and TRBJ2-4, is EAGVVQSPRYKIIEKKQPVAFWCNPISGHNTLYWYLQNLGQGPELLIRYENEEAVDDSQLPKDRFSAERLKGVDSTLKIQPAELGDSAVYLCASSPKDSGWAKNIQYFGAGTRLSVL.

The V and J genes are TRBV29-1 and TRBJ2-1; TRBD2 matches at 7 bases. This CDR3 has 15 residues. After removal of 8 bases from V and 3 bases from J, the junction contained 13 bases not matched to a gene. CDR1 and CDR2 (germline): SQVTM, ANQGSEA. The CDR3: CSITGGSGRYNEQFF. For the CDR3, the DNA is TGCAGCATCACCGGGGGTAGCGGGCGCTACAATGAGCAGTTCTTC.

This chain links TRBV2 with TRBJ1-6, with D perhaps matching TRBD1 (5 bases). CDR3 size: 14 residues. With 3 bases removed from V and 7 bases from J, the gap between germline ends came to 10 bases. From germline, CDR1 is SNHLY and CDR2 FYNNEI. CDR3 region: CASSDRVFNSPLHF. The CDR3, as DNA: TGTGCCAGCAGTGACAGGGTTTTCAATTCACCCCTCCACTTT. Full variable domain (outside the CDR3, taken from reference TRBV2 and TRBJ1-6): EPEVTQTPSHQVTQMGQEVILRCVPISNHLYFYWYRQILGQKVEFLVSFYNNEISEKSEIFDDQFSVERPDGSNFTLKIRSTKLEDSAMYFCASSDRVFNSPLHFGNGTRLTVT.

This chain uses TRBV29-1 with TRBJ2-5; D is possibly TRBD2 (6 bases). CDR3 length: 11 amino acids. V gave up 7 bases and J gave up 5 bases, with 11 bases separating them. CDR1 and CDR2 from the germline V gene are SQVTM and ANQGSEA. The CDR3 nucleotides are TGCAGCGCCGAGGAGGGGGAGACCCAGTACTTC. It encodes CSAEEGETQYF.

In this sample, this clone turned up a few times. This chain uses TRBV5-1 with TRBJ1-6; 8 positions agree with TRBD1. The germline CDR1 and CDR2 sequences are SGHRS and YFSETQ. The CDR3 runs 17 residues. J gave up 7 bases and V 2 bases, and 11 bases lay outside the gene matches. The CDR3 loop reads CASSFGQQGAMNSPLHF. In DNA, the CDR3 is TGCGCCAGCAGCTTCGGACAGCAGGGGGCGATGAATTCACCCCTCCACTTT.

V and J are TRBV19 and TRBJ1-6; 10 nucleotides agree with TRBD1. The CDR3 length is 17 residues. With V trimmed by 7 bases and J by 8 bases, 14 bases remained unmatched. Germline V lookup: CDR1 LNHDA, CDR2 SQIVND (reference sequence). The CDR3 loop reads CASNILAGTGVDSPLHF. The CDR3 bases are TGTGCCAGTAATATCCTTGCCGGGACAGGGGTAGATTCACCCCTCCACTTT.

This chain joins TRBV3-1 (or the pseudogene TRBV3-2) and TRBJ1-3, with 7 bases matching TRBD1. V trimming: 5 bases; J trimming: 4 bases; junction bases outside the gene matches: 11. The length of the CDR3 is 16 residues. Germline CDR1 and CDR2: LGHDT and YNNKEL (reference sequence). The CDR3 protein is CASSYLTGARGNTIYF. CDR3 coding DNA: TGTGCCAGCAGCTACCTTACAGGGGCGAGGGGAAACACCATATATTTT.

The rearrangement joins TRBV5-5 to TRBJ1-5, with D perhaps matching TRBD1 (6 bases). The germline V gene encodes CDR1 SGHKS and CDR2 YYEKEE (reference sequence). Between the trimmed V and J ends, which lost 4 bases and 5 bases, there was a span of 22 bases. The CDR3 is 17 amino acids. CDR3 nucleotide sequence: TGTGCCAGCAGCAAAACTCTTACAGGGATAAACGATCAGCCCCAGCATTTT. This sequence encodes CASSKTLTGINDQPQHF.

The chain links TRBV2 to TRBJ1-4; TRBD1 aligns across 7 bases. CDR1 and CDR2 from the germline V gene are SNHLY and FYNNEI. V lost 7 bases to trimming and J lost 7 bases; unmatched junction nucleotides: 12. CDR3 length: 15 residues. The CDR3 bases are TGTGCCAGCATTCGTACAGGGGCGTTCGGTGAAAAACTGTTTTTT. This encodes CASIRTGAFGEKLFF.

The V gene is TRBV6-5, the J gene TRBJ2-7, with D perhaps matching TRBD1 (5 bases). The ends were cut back, 9 bases at V and 4 bases at J, with 13 bases in the middle. Germline loops: CDR1 MNHEY, CDR2 SVGAGI. The CDR3 consists of 12 residues. CDR3 sequence reads: CASQRGIYEQYF. As DNA, the CDR3 is TGTGCCAGTCAAAGGGGTATATACGAGCAGTACTTC.

The V call is TRBV19, the J call TRBJ1-4; tentative D call: TRBD1 (5 bases). Between the trimmed V and J ends, which lost 4 bases and 2 bases, there was a span of 5 bases. The CDR3 contains 13 residues. Germline V gene lookup returns CDR1 LNHDA and CDR2 SQIVND (reference sequence). CDR3 residues: CASSRQTNEKLFF. CDR3 sequence (DNA): TGTGCCAGTAGTAGACAGACTAATGAAAAACTGTTTTTT.

The J gene is TRBJ2-7, the V gene TRBV14; the D gene is possibly TRBD2 (5 bases). CDR1 and CDR2 from the germline V gene are SGHDN and FVKESK. The length of the CDR3 is 16 residues. V lost 0 bases and J lost 0, with 12 bases in between. The CDR3 sequence is CASSQDKRFSSYEQYF. In nucleotides, the CDR3 is TGTGCCAGCAGCCAAGATAAGCGGTTTAGCTCCTACGAGCAGTACTTC.